These T cell receptor beta chains were read from a single sample in a study of T cells in Graves' hyperthyroidism and ophthalmopathy. One entry per CDR3 protein results from TCRdb running MiXCR on the multiplex PCR reads. The profile shows 360,000 or so distinct CDR3 sequences, 13% to 15% of them singletons. The specimen was blood. These receptors originate from a woman between 55 and 75 years old with Graves' ophthalmopathy. The CDR3 runs from the conserved cysteine through the conserved F or W. The D gene is left open where the match is weak. A row's size may be missing; if present it is once, few, many or a size class.

many,TRBJ1-1,TRBV20-1,-,TGCAGTGCTAGAACCGGGGGGAACACTGAAGCTTTCTTT,CSARTGGNTEAFF
once,TRBJ1-2,TRBV5-4,TRBD1,TGTGCCAGCAGACACTTGGGACAGAACCTTGGCTACACCTTC,CASRHLGQNLGYTF
many,TRBJ2-1,TRBV7-2,TRBD1,TGTGCCAGCAGCTTAGGACAGGGGGCGAGTAATGAGCAGTTCTTC,CASSLGQGASNEQFF
-,TRBJ2-1,TRBV9,TRBD2,TGTGCCAGCAGCGCCGCAAGTAGGACTAGCGGGAGATACAATGAGCAGTTCTTC,CASSAASRTSGRYNEQFF
-,TRBJ1-4,TRBV20-1,-,TGCAGTGCTAGGGGATCCCTTAATGAAAAACTGTTTTTT,CSARGSLNEKLFF
many,TRBJ1-2,TRBV3-1,-,TGTGCCAGCAGCCAAAAGCAGCCCGATGGCTACACCTTC,CASSQKQPDGYTF
many,TRBJ1-1,TRBV28,TRBD1,TGTGCCAGCAGTATGACAGGGAACTTCAACACTGAAGCTTTCTTT,CASSMTGNFNTEAFF
many,TRBJ2-2,TRBV2,-,TGTGCCAGCAGCGCCTCGGGGGCGAACACCGGGGAGCTGTTTTTT,CASSASGANTGELFF
-,TRBJ1-5,TRBV15,-,TGTGCCACCAGCAACAACCCAAGCTCCGGACAGCCCCAGCATTTT,CATSNNPSSGQPQHF
many,TRBJ1-4,TRBV29-1,-,TGCAGCGTCTCCGAATCGGGAGGGCGAGGTGAAAAACTGTTTTTT,CSVSESGGRGEKLFF
many,TRBJ2-7,TRBV20-1,TRBD1,TGCAGTGCTAGAACCATTACAGGGGCCCGGTCCTACGAGCAGTACTTC,CSARTITGARSYEQYF
many,TRBJ1-1,TRBV18,-,TGTGCCAGCTCACCTTCGACCGGAAACACTGAAGCTTTCTTT,CASSPSTGNTEAFF
many,TRBJ1-2,TRBV4-1,-,TGCGCCAGCAGCCAACCTCGGGACAAGGCAAGCTATGGCTACACCTTC,CASSQPRDKASYGYTF
-,TRBJ2-1,TRBV5-4,TRBD2,TGTGCCAGCAGCTCTCGTATAGGAGGCGGGGGGTCCAATGAGCAGTTCTTC,CASSSRIGGGGSNEQFF
-,TRBJ1-6,TRBV20-1,TRBD1,TGCAGTGCTGGCCTACCGGGACAGGGATCACCCCTCCACTTT,CSAGLPGQGSPLHF
few,TRBJ2-3,TRBV3-1,-,TGTGCCAGCAGCCAAGGGGTCTCCGGCACAGATACGCAGTATTTT,CASSQGVSGTDTQYF
few,TRBJ1-5,TRBV28,TRBD1,TGTGCCAGCAGTTTATTGAGGGGGCGTGGGAGCAATCAGCCCCAGCATTTT,CASSLLRGRGSNQPQHF
few,TRBJ2-5,TRBV20-1,-,TGCAGTGCTAGCCGGGAGACGAGGGAGACCCAGTACTTC,CSASRETRETQYF
-,TRBJ2-2,TRBV9,TRBD1,TGTGCCAGCAGCCCTCGACAGGGGGTCTACACCGGGGAGCTGTTTTTT,CASSPRQGVYTGELFF
many,TRBJ2-3,TRBV20-1,-,TGCAGTGCTTGGAGGGTGAATACGCAGTATTTT,CSAWRVNTQYF
few,TRBJ2-1,TRBV14,-,TGTGCCAGCAGCCCCTCCCCGGGACAGGGAAGGGGACTAGCGAAAAACAATGAGCAGTTCTTC,CASSPSPGQGRGLAKNNEQFF
-,TRBJ1-5,TRBV24-1,-,TGTGCCACCAGCAGGGAGGCTAGCAATCAGCCCCAGCATTTT,CATSREASNQPQHF
-,TRBJ2-1,TRBV27,TRBD2,TGTGCCAGCTTTTCCATTAGCGGGACCTACAATGAGCAGTTCTTC,CASFSISGTYNEQFF
-,TRBJ1-5,TRBV7-8,-,TGTGCCAGCAACCCCGACTTAAGGGGGTATAGCAATCAGCCCCAGCATTTT,CASNPDLRGYSNQPQHF
few,TRBJ1-5,TRBV12-3/TRBV12-4,-,TGTGCCAGCAGCCGACAGTCGGGCAATCAGCCCCAGCATTTT,CASSRQSGNQPQHF
many,TRBJ2-1,TRBV28,TRBD1,TGTGCCAGCAGAGAGGGACAGAATTACAATGAGCAGTTCTTC,CASREGQNYNEQFF
-,TRBJ1-5,TRBV20-1,-,TGCAGTGCTAGTGGGTCATATAGCAATCAGCCCCAGCATTTT,CSASGSYSNQPQHF
many,TRBJ2-5,TRBV29-1,-,TGCAGCGTCCGGGGTCCCGAGAAGACCCAGTACTTC,CSVRGPEKTQYF
-,TRBJ1-5,TRBV19,-,TGTGCCAGTACATCGAGGGGGAATCAGCCCCAGCATTTT,CASTSRGNQPQHF
many,TRBJ2-3,TRBV28,TRBD2,TGTGCCAGCAGTTTATTTTCCCTAGCGGGAGATACGCAGTATTTT,CASSLFSLAGDTQYF
many,TRBJ2-5,TRBV6-5,-,TGTGCCAGCAGTTACGCAACAGTTTCTACTGAGACCCAGTACTTC,CASSYATVSTETQYF
many,TRBJ2-5,TRBV4-1,-,TGCGCCAGCAGCCAAGATCAGGGCGGCGAGACCCAGTACTTC,CASSQDQGGETQYF
-,TRBJ2-7,TRBV28,-,TGTGCCAGCAGTTTAAAGGCCCGGGTCCAGGTCGAGCAGTACTTC,CASSLKARVQVEQYF
-,TRBJ2-1,TRBV14,TRBD2,TGTGCCAGCAGCCTCGGGAGGCCGGGTGATGAGCAGTTCTTC,CASSLGRPGDEQFF
few,TRBJ2-7,TRBV5-1,TRBD1,TGCGCCAGCAGCGGGACAGGGATATTGGGGTCCGAGCAGTACTTC,CASSGTGILGSEQYF
many,TRBJ2-7,TRBV11-2,TRBD1,TGTGCCAGCAGCTCAGACAGGGGTTACGAGCAGTACTTC,CASSSDRGYEQYF
few,TRBJ1-2,TRBV30,-,TGTGCCTGGAGTACCGGATATGGCTACACCTTC,CAWSTGYGYTF
many,TRBJ2-3,TRBV5-1,TRBD2,TGCGCCAGCAGCTTGGCCCGGGGGGGCTCTAGCACAGATACGCAGTATTTT,CASSLARGGSSTDTQYF
-,TRBJ1-5,TRBV10-3,-,TGTGCCAGCAGTGAACAGAGCAATCAGCCCCAGCATTTT,CASSEQSNQPQHF
many,TRBJ2-7,TRBV5-1,-,TGCGCCAGCAGCTGGACAGACCCTACCTACGAGCAGTACTTC,CASSWTDPTYEQYF
many,TRBJ2-7,TRBV12-3/TRBV12-4,-,TGTGCCAGCAGACAACAGGGACGGAGTTCCTACGAGCAGTACTTC,CASRQQGRSSYEQYF
many,TRBJ2-1,TRBV3-1,-,TGTGCCAGCAGCCAGGACCTAACTCGCGGCAATGAGCAGTTCTTC,CASSQDLTRGNEQFF
many,TRBJ2-1,TRBV5-1,-,TGCGCCAGCAGCTTGAGGGGGTTGCAGGATGAGCAGTTCTTC,CASSLRGLQDEQFF
many,TRBJ2-5,TRBV5-4,TRBD1,TGTGCCAGCAGCGCCGGGACAGGGGGCGCCGGGGAGACCCAGTACTTC,CASSAGTGGAGETQYF
many,TRBJ2-7,TRBV7-2,TRBD1,TGTGCCAGCAGCTACGCCGGACAGGGCACCTACGAGCAGTACTTC,CASSYAGQGTYEQYF
-,TRBJ2-1,TRBV20-1,-,TGCAGTGCTAGGGCCCTGTTCAGGGGAGGGACCTCAGGGGATGAGCAGTTCTTC,CSARALFRGGTSGDEQFF
many,TRBJ2-1,TRBV7-2,TRBD2,TGTGCCAGCAGCTTATCCTGGAGCGGGAGTTTCAATGAGCAGTTCTTC,CASSLSWSGSFNEQFF
few,TRBJ2-1,TRBV5-1,TRBD2,TGCGCCAGCAGCAACTCTAGCGGGAGAGGCAATGAGCAGTTCTTC,CASSNSSGRGNEQFF
many,TRBJ2-7,TRBV28,TRBD2,TGTGCCAGCAGTTTACTAGCGGGAGGGGTCTACGAGCAGTACTTC,CASSLLAGGVYEQYF
-,TRBJ2-7,TRBV20-1,-,TGCAGTGCTAGACCTCCTGACAGGTTCTACGAGCAGTACTTC,CSARPPDRFYEQYF
-,TRBJ2-2,TRBV12-3/TRBV12-4,TRBD2,TGTGCCAGCAGGATTAGCGGGAGCGGCACCGGGGAGCTGTTTTTT,CASRISGSGTGELFF
many,TRBJ2-6,TRBV28,-,TGTGCCAGCAGTTCCCCAGGAGGTGTAGCCTCTGGGGCCAACGTCCTGACTTTC,CASSSPGGVASGANVLTF
few,TRBJ2-3,TRBV24-1,TRBD2,TGTGCCCTCTCGGAGGGAGGGTCCCGAGATACGCAGTATTTT,CALSEGGSRDTQYF
many,TRBJ2-7,TRBV28,-,TGTGCCAGCAGTACACCGCGGAGCGAGCAGTACTTC,CASSTPRSEQYF
-,TRBJ1-5,TRBV30,-,TGTGCCTGGAGTGTCCACAGGGCCCAGCCCCAGCATTTT,CAWSVHRAQPQHF